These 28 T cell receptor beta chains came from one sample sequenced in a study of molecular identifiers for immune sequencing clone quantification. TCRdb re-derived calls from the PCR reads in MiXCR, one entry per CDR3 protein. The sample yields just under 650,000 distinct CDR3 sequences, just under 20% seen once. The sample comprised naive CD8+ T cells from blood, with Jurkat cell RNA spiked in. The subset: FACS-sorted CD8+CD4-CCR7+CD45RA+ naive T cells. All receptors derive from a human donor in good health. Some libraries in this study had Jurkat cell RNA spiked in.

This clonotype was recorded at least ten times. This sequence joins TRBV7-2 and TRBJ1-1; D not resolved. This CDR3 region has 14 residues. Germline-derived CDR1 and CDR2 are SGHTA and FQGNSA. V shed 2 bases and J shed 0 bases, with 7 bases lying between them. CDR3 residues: CASSLFGMNTEAFF. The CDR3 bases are TGTGCCAGCAGCTTATTCGGAATGAACACTGAAGCTTTCTTT. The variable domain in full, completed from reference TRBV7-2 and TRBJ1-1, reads GAGVSQSPSNKVTEKGKDVELRCDPISGHTALYWYRQSLGQGLEFLIYFQGNSAPDKSGLPSDRFSAERTGGSVSTLTIQRTQQEDSAVYLCASSLFGMNTEAFFGQGTRLTVV.

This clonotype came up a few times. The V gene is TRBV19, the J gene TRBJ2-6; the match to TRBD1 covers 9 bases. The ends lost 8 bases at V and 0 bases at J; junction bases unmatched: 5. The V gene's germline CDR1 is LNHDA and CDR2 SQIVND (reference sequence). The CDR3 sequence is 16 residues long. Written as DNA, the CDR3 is TGTGCCAGTTCTACAGGGGGCCGCTCTGGGGCCAACGTCCTGACTTTC. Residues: CASSTGGRSGANVLTF.

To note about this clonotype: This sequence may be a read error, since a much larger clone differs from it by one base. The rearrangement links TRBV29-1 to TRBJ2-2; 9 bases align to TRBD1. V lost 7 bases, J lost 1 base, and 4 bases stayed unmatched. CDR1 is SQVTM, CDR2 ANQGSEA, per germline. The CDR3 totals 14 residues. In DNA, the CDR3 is TGCAGCGCCCGGGACAGGGTGAACACCGGGGAGCTGTTTTTT. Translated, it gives CSARDRVNTGELFF.

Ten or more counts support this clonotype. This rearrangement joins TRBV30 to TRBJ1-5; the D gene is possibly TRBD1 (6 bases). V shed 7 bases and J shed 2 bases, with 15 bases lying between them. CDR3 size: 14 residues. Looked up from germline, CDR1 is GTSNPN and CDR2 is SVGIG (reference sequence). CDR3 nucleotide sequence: TGTGCCTTCACGCAGGGGATTGGCAATCAGCCCCAGCATTTT. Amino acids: CAFTQGIGNQPQHF.

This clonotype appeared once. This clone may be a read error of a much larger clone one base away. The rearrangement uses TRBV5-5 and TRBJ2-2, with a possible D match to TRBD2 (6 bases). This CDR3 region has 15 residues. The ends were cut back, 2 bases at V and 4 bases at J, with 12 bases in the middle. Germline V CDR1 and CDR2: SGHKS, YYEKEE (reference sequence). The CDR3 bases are TGTGCCAGCAGCTTACTAGAGGGAGGCACCGGGGAGCTGTTTTTT. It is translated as CASSLLEGGTGELFF.

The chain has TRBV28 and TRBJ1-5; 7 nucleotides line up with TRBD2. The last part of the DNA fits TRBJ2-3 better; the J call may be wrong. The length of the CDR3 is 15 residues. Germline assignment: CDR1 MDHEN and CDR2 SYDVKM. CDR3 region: CASSYLGGNNQPQYF. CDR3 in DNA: TGTGCCAGCAGTTACCTGGGAGGGAACAATCAGCCCCAGTATTTT.

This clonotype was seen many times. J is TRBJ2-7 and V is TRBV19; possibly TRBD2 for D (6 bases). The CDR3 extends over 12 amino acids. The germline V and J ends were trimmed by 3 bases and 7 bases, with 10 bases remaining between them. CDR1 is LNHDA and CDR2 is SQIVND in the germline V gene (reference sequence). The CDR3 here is CASSIGGGEQYF. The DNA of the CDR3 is TGTGCCAGTAGTATCGGCGGAGGGGAGCAGTACTTC.

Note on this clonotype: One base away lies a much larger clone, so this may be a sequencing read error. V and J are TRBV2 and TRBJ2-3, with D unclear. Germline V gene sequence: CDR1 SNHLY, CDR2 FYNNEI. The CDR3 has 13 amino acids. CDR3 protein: CASSEAYTDAQYF. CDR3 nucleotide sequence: TGTGCCAGCAGTGAAGCCTACACAGATGCGCAGTATTTT.

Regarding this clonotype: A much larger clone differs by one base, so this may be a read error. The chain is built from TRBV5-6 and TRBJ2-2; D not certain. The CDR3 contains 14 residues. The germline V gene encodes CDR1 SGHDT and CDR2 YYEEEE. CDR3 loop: CAGSFAVNTGELFF. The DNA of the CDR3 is TGTGCCGGCAGCTTTGCAGTGAACACCGGGGAGCTGTTTTTT.

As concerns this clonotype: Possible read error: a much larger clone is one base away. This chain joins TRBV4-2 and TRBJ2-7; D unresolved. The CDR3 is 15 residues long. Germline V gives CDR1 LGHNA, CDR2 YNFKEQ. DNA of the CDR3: TGTGCCAGCAGCCAAGGGCGAACGAGCTCCTGCGAGCAGTACTTC. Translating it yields CASSQGRTSSCEQYF.

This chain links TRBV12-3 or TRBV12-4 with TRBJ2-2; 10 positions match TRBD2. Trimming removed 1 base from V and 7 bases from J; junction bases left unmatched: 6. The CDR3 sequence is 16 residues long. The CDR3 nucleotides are TGTGCCAGCAGTTTAGAAGTTAGCGGGAGGTTCGGGGAGCTGTTTTTT. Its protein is CASSLEVSGRFGELFF.

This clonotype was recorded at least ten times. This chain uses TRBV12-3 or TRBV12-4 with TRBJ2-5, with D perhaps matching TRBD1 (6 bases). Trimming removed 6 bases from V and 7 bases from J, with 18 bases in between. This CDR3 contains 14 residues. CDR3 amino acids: CASSPSGRGGTQYF. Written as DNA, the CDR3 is TGTGCCAGCAGCCCCAGTGGCAGAGGGGGGACCCAGTACTTC.

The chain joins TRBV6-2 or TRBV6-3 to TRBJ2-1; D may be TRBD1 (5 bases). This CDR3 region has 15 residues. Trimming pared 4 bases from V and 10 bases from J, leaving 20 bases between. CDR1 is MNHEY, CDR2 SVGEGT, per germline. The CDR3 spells CASSSYYNTGREQFF. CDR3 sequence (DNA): TGTGCCAGCAGTTCCTATTATAACACAGGTCGGGAGCAGTTCTTC.

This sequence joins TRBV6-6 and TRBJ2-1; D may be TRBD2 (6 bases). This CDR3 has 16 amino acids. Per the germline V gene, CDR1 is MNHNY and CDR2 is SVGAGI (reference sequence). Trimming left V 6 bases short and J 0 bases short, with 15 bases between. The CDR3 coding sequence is TGTGCCAGCAGCCTCACTAGCTTTAGCTCCTACAATGAGCAGTTCTTC. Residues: CASSLTSFSSYNEQFF.

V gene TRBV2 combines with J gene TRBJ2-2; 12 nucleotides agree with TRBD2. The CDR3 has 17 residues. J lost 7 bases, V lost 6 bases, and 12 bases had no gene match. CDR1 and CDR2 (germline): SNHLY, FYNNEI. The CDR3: CASRELAGGPRGGELFF. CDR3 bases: TGTGCCAGCAGAGAACTAGCGGGGGGCCCCCGAGGCGGGGAGCTGTTTTTT.

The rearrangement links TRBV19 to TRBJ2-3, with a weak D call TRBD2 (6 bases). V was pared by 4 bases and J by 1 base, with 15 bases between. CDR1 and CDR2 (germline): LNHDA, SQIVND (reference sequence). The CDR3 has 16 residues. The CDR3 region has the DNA TGTGCCAGTAGTAGCACACCGGAGGGCCGCACAGATACGCAGTATTTT. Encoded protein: CASSSTPEGRTDTQYF.

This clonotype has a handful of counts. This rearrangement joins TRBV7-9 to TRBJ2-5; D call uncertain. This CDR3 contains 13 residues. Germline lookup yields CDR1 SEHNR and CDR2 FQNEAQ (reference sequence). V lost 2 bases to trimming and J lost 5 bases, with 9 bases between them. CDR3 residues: CASSLRSLETQYF. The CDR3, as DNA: TGTGCCAGCAGCTTAAGGTCCCTGGAGACCCAGTACTTC.

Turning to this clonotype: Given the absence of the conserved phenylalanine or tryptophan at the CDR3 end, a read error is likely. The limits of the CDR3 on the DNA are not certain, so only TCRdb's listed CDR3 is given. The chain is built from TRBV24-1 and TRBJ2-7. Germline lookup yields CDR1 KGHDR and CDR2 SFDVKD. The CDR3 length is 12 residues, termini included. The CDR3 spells CATSDLGHEQHL.

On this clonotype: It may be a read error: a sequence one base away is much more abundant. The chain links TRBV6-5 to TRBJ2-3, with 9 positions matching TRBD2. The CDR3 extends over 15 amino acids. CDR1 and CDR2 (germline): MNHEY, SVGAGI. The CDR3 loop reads CASSPRPSGADTQCF. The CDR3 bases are TGTGCCAGCAGTCCCCGGCCTAGCGGGGCAGATACGCAGTGTTTT.

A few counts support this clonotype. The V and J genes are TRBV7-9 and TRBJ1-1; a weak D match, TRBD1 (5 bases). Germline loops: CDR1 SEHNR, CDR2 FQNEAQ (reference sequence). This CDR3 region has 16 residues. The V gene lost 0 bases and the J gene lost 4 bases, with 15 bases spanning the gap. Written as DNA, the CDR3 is TGTGCCAGCAGCTTAGCCCGGGGACTGATCGGCACTGAAGCTTTCTTT. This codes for CASSLARGLIGTEAFF.

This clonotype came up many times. The CDR3 loop reads CASSFLPSPHYGYTF. The CDR3 DNA reads as TGTGCCAGCAGCTTCCTCCCTAGCCCTCACTATGGCTACACCTTC. The chain carries TRBV5-6 and TRBJ1-2; D is unclear. Between the trimmed V and J ends, which lost 2 bases and 3 bases, there was a span of 14 bases. The CDR3 has 15 residues. Germline lookup yields CDR1 SGHDT and CDR2 YYEEEE.

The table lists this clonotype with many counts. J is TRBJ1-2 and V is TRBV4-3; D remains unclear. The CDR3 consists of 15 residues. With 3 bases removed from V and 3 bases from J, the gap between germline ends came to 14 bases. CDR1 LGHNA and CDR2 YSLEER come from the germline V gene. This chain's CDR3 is CASSQDRLDDYGYTF. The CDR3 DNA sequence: TGCGCCAGCAGCCAGGACCGCCTTGACGACTATGGCTACACCTTC.

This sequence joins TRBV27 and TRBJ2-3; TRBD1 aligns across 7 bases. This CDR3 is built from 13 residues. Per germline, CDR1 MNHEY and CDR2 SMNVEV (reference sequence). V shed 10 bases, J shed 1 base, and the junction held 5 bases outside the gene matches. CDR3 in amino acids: CATRTGGTDTQYF. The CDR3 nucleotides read TGTGCCACCAGGACAGGCGGCACAGATACGCAGTATTTT.

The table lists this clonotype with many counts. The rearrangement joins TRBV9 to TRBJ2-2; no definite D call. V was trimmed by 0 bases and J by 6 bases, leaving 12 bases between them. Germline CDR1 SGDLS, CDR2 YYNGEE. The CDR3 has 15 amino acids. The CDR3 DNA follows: TGTGCCAGCAGCGTAGCGACGGAGCAATCCGGGGAGCTGTTTTTT. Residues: CASSVATEQSGELFF.

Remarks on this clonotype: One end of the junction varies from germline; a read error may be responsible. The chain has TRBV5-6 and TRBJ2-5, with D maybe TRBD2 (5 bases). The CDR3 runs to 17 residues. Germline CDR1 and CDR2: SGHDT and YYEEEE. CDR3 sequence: CASCLAGSPSGQETQYF. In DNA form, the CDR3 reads TGTGCCAGCTGCTTGGCGGGCTCACCCTCGGGCCAAGAGACCCAGTACTTC.

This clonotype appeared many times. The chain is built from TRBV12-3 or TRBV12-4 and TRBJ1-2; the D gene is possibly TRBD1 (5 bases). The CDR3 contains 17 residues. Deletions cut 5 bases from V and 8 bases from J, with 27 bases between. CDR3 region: CASSPMDNRMGLGGYTF. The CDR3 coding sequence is TGTGCCAGCAGTCCTATGGATAACAGGATGGGGTTGGGCGGCTACACCTTC.

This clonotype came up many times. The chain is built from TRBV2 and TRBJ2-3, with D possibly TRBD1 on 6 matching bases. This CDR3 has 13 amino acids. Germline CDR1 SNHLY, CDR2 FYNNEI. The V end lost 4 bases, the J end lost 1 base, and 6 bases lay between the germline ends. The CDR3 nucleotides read TGTGCCAGCAGTGGGGGGCGCACAGATACGCAGTATTTT. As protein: CASSGGRTDTQYF.

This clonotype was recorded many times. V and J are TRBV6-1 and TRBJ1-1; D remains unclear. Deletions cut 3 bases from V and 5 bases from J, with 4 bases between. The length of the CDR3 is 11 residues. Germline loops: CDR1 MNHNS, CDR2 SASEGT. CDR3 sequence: CASSDYTEAFF. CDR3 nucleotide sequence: TGTGCCAGCAGTGATTATACTGAAGCTTTCTTT.